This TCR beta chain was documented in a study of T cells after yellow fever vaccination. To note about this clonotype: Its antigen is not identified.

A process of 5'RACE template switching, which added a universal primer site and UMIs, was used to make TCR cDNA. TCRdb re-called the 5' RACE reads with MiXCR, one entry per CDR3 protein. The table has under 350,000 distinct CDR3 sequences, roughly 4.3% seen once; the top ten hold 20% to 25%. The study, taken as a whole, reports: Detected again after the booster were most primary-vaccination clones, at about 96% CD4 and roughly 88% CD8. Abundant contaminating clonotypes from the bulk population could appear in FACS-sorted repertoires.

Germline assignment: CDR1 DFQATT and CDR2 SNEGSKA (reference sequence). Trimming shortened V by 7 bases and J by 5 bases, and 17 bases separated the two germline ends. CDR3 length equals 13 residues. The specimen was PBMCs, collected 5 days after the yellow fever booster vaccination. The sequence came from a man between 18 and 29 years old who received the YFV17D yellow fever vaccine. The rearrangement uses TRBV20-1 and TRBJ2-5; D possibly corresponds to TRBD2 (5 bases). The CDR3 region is CSVPSRGEETQYF. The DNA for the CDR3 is TGCAGTGTTCCATCCCGGGGTGAGGAGACCCAGTACTTC.